This TCR beta chain was sequenced in a study of cytotoxic CD8 clonotypes in ibrutinib-treated CLL. Background on the study: On average, roughly 94,000 productive rearrangements and 260,000 or so productive templates per sample.

From germline, CDR1 is LNHDA and CDR2 SQIVND (reference sequence). J gave up 1 base and V 2 bases, and 16 bases lay outside the gene matches. The CDR3 is made up of 21 amino acids. Sequencing was performed with immunoSEQ multiplex PCR; in TCRdb, only in-frame clones are kept and a portion is missing. The sample has about 27,000 clones, about three quarters seen once. V gene TRBV19 combines with J gene TRBJ2-6; 8 nucleotides match TRBD1. The sample consisted of PBMCs, taken after 24 months of ibrutinib treatment. The clonotype originates from a human donor with chronic lymphocytic leukemia. The CDR3: CASSIIGTQGALQSGANVLTF. CDR3 nucleotides: TGTGCCAGTAGTATAATCGGTACGCAGGGGGCGCTTCAATCTGGGGCCAACGTCCTGACTTTC.